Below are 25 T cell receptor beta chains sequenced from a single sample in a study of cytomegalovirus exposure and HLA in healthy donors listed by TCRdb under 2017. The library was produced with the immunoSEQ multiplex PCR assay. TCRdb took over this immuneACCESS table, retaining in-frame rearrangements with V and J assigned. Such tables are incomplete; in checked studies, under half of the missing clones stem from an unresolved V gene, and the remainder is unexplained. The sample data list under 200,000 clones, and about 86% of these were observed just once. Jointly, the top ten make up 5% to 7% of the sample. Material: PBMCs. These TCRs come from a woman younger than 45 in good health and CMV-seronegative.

CDR3 DNA sequence: TGTGCCAGCAGCTTGGCCACACACAGGGGTTCGAAAAATCAGCCCCAGCATTTT. This gives the protein CASSLATHRGSKNQPQHF. The rearrangement uses TRBV5-6 and TRBJ1-5, with 7 bases fitting TRBD1. Germline assignment: CDR1 SGHDT and CDR2 YYEEEE. The CDR3 consists of 18 residues. The trim removed 0 bases at V and 4 bases at J, leaving 13 bases unmatched.

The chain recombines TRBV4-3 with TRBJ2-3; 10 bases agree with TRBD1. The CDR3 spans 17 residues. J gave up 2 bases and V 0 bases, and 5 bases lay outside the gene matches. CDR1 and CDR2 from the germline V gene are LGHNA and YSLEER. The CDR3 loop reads CASSQDPGTGVTDTQYF. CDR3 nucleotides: TGCGCCAGCAGCCAAGATCCCGGGACAGGGGTCACAGATACGCAGTATTTT.

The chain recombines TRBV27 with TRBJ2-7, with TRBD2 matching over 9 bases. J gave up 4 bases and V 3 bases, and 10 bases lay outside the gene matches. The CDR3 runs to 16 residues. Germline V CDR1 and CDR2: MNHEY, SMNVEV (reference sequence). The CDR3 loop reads CASSFGLASGKYEQYF. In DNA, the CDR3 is TGTGCCAGCAGTTTTGGTCTGGCTAGCGGGAAATACGAGCAGTACTTC.

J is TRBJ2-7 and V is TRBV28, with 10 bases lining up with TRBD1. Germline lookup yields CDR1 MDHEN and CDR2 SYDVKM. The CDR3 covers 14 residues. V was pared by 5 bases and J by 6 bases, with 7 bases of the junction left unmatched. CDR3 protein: CASSLGQGEVEQYF. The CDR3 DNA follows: TGTGCCAGCAGTCTCGGACAGGGGGAGGTCGAGCAGTACTTC.

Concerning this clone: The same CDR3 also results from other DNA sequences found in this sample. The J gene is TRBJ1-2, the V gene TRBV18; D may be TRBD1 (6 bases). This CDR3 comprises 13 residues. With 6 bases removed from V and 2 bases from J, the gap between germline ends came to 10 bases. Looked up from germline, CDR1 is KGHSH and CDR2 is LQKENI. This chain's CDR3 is CASSPDRNYGYTF. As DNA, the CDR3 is TGTGCCAGCTCCCCGGACAGAAACTATGGCTACACCTTC. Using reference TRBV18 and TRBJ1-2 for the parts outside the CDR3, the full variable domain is NAGVMQNPRHLVRRRGQEARLRCSPMKGHSHVYWYRQLPEEGLKFMVYLQKENIIDESGMPKERFSAEFPKEGPSILRIQQVVRGDSAAYFCASSPDRNYGYTFGSGTRLTVV.

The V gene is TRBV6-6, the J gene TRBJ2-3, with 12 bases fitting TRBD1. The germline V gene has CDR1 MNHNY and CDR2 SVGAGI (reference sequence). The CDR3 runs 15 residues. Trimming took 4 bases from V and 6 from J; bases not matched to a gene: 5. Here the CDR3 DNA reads TGTGCCAGCAGTTTCGGGACAGGGGGCGCGGATACGCAGTATTTT. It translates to CASSFGTGGADTQYF.

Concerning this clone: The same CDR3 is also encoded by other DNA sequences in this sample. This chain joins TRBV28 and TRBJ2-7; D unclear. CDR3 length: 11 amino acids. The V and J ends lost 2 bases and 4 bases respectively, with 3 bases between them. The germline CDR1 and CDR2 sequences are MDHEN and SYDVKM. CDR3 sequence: CASSLLYEQYF. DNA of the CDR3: TGTGCCAGCAGTTTACTGTACGAGCAGTACTTC.

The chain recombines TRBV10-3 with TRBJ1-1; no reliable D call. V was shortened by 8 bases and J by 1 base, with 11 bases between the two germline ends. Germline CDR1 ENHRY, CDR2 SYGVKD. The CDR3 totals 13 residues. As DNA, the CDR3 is TGTGCCATCGAGTTCCAACCGAACACTGAAGCTTTCTTT. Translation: CAIEFQPNTEAFF.

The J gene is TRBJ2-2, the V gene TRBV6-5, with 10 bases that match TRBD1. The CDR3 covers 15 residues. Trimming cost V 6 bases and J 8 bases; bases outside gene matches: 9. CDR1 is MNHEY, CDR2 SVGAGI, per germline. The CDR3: CASRSGTGVLGELFF. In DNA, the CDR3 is TGTGCCAGCAGGTCCGGGACAGGGGTATTAGGGGAGCTGTTTTTT.

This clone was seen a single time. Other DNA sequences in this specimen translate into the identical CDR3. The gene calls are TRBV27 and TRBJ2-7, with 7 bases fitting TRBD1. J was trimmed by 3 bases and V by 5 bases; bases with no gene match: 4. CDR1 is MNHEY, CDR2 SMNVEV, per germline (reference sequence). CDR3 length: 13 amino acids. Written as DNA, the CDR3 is TGTGCCAGCAGTCCAGGGACAGTCTACGAGCAGTACTTC. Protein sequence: CASSPGTVYEQYF.

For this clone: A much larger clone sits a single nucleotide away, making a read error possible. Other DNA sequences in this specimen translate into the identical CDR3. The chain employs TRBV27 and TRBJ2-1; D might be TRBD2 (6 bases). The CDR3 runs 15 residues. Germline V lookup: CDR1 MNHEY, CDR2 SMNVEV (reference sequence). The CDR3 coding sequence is TGCGCCAGCAGTCCCTATGGAGCGGGTAGGGGTGAGCAGTTCTTC. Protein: CASSPYGAGRGEQFF.

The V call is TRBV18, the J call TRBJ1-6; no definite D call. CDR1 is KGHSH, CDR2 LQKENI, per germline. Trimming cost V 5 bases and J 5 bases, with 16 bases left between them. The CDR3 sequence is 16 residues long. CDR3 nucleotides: TGTGCCAGCTCAGCCGCGAGAATAACCGATAATTCACCCCTCCACTTT. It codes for CASSAARITDNSPLHF.

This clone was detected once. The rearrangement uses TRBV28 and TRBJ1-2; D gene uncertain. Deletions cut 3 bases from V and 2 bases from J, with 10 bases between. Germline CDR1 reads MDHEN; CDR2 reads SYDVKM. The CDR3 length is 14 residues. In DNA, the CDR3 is TGTGCCAGCAGTTTGGACGGTCTGAACTATGGCTACACCTTC. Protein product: CASSLDGLNYGYTF.

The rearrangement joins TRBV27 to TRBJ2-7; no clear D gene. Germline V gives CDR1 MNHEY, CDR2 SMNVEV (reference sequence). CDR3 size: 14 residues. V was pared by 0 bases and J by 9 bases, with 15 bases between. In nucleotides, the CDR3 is TGTGCCAGCAGTTTATCATGGAAGGGAAAGGGGCAGTACTTC. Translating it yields CASSLSWKGKGQYF.

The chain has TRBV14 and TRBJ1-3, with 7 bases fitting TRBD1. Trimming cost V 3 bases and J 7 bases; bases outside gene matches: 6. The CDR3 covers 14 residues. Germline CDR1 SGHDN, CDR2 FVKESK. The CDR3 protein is CASSQGRGSNTIYF. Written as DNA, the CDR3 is TGTGCCAGCAGCCAGGGCAGGGGGTCGAACACCATATATTTT.

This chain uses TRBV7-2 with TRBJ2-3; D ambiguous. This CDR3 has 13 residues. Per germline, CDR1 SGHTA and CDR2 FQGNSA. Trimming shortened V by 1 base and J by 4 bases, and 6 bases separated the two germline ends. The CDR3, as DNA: TGTGCCAGCAGCTTAGAAGTTTCAGATACGCAGTATTTT. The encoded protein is CASSLEVSDTQYF.

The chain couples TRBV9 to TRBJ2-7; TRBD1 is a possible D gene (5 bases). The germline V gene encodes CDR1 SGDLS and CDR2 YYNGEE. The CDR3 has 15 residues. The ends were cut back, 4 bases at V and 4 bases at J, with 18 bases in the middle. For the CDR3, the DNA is TGTGCCAGCAGCCAAACGGGCAGGGAATCGTACGAGCAGTACTTC. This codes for CASSQTGRESYEQYF.

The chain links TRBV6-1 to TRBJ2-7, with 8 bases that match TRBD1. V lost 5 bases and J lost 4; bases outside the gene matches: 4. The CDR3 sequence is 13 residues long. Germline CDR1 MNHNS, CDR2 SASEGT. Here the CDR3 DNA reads TGTGCCAGCAGTTTCAGGGGGCAATACGAGCAGTACTTC. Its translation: CASSFRGQYEQYF.

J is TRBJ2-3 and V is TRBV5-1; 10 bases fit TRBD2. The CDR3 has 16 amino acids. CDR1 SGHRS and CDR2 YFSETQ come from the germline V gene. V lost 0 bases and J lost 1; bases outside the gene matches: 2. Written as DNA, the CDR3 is TGCGCCAGCAGCTTGGGGCTAGCGGGAGGCACAGATACGCAGTATTTT. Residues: CASSLGLAGGTDTQYF. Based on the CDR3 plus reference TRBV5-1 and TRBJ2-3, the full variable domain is KAGVTQTPRYLIKTRGQQVTLSCSPISGHRSVSWYQQTPGQGLQFLFEYFSETQRNKGNFPGRFSGRQFSNSRSEMNVSTLELGDSALYLCASSLGLAGGTDTQYFGPGTRLTVL.

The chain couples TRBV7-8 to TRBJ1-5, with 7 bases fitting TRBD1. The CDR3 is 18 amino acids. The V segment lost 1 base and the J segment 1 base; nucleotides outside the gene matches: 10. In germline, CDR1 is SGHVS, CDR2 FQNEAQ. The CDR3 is CASSLVGGGTASNQPQHF. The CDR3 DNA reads TGTGCCAGCAGCTTAGTTGGAGGAGGGACAGCAAGCAATCAGCCCCAGCATTTT.

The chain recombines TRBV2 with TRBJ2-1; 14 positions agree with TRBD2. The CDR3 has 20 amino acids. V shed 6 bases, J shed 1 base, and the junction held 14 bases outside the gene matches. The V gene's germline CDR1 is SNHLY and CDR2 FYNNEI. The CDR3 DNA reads TGTGCCAGCAGGTGGGCCGGGGGGACTAGCGGGAGCAGGTCCTACAATGAGCAGTTCTTC. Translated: CASRWAGGTSGSRSYNEQFF.

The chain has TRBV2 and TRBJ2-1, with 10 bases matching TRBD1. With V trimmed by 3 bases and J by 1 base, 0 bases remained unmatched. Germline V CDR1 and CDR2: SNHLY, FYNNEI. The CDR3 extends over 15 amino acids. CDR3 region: CASSEGQGSYNEQFF. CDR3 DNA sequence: TGTGCCAGCAGTGAGGGACAGGGGTCCTACAATGAGCAGTTCTTC.

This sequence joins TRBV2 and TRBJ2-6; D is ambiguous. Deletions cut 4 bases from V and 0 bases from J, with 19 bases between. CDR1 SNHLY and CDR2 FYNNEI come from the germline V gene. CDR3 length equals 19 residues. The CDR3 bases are TGTGCCAGCAGTGGGGCCACACACCTTGAGCTCTCTGGGGCCAACGTCCTGACTTTC. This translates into CASSGATHLELSGANVLTF. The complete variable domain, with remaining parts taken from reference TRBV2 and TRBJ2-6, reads EPEVTQTPSHQVTQMGQEVILRCVPISNHLYFYWYRQILGQKVEFLVSFYNNEISEKSEIFDDQFSVERPDGSNFTLKIRSTKLEDSAMYFCASSGATHLELSGANVLTFGAGSRLTVL.

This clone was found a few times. CDR3: CASSARPGGSEQYF. The CDR3 coding sequence is TGTGCCAGCAGCGCAAGACCCGGTGGTAGCGAGCAGTACTTC. The chain recombines TRBV9 with TRBJ2-7; no clear D gene. With 3 bases removed from V and 6 bases from J, the gap between germline ends came to 16 bases. The germline V gene has CDR1 SGDLS and CDR2 YYNGEE. The CDR3 has 14 residues.

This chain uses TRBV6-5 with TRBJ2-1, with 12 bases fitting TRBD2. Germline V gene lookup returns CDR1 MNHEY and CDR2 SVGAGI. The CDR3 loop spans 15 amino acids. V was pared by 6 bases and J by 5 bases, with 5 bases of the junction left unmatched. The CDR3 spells CASSPRLAGDNEQFF. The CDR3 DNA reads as TGTGCCAGCAGCCCGAGACTAGCGGGAGACAATGAGCAGTTCTTC.